This T cell receptor (beta chain) was sequenced during a study of OX40 agonist ivuxolimab in advanced cancers. Overall study context: At 0.01 to 10 mg/kg, ivuxolimab was administered intravenously to patients every 2 weeks.

In regard to this clone: Its target is not known.

Study-wide results and limits: Expanded clones tended on average to be more numerous among CD8+ T cells than CD4+. Researchers did not establish what antigens the expanded peripheral T cells target. Relatively little clonal expansion, among the lowest observed, appeared in partial responders at 0.1-3.0 mg/kg.

The V gene end was trimmed by 2 bases and the J gene end by 3 bases; junction bases not matched to a gene: 7. Germline assignment: CDR1 MNHEY and CDR2 SMNVEV (reference sequence). The CDR3 runs 16 residues. Repertoires were generated with immunoSEQ multiplex PCR, while TCRdb's copy carries only in-frame clones and drops some. Seen here are fewer than 40,000 clones, 75% to 90% observed once, and the top ten hold 30% to 40%. The chain links TRBV27 to TRBJ2-7, with 10 positions matching TRBD2. This receptor was identified in an adult with an advanced solid tumor such as melanoma, head and neck, liver or kidney cancer. The sample consisted of CD4+ or CD8+ T cells sorted from blood, taken in a trial of the OX40 agonist ivuxolimab. The CDR3 bases are TGTGCCAGCAGTTTAACCCCGCTAGCGGGAGTCTACGAGCAGTACTTC. As protein: CASSLTPLAGVYEQYF.